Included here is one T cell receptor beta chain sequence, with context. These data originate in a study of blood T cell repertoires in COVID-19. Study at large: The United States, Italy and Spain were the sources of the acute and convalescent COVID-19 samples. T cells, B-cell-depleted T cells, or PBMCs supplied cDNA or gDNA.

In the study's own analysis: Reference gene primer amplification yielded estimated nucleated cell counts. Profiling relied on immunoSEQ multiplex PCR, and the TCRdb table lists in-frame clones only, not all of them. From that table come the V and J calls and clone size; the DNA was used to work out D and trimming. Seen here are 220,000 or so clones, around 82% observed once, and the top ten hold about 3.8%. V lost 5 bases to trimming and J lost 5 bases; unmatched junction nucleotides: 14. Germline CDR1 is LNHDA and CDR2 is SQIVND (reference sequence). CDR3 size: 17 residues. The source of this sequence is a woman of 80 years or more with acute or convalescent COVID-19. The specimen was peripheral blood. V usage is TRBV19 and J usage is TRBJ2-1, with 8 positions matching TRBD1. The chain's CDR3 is CASSLTLQGAINNEQFF. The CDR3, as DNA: TGTGCCAGTAGTCTTACCCTTCAGGGGGCGATCAACAATGAGCAGTTCTTC.